Listed here are 31 T cell receptor beta chains from one sample, sequenced in a study of radiation and T cells in renal cell carcinoma. Method: immunoSEQ multiplex PCR; TCRdb's copy keeps in-frame clones and lacks some. The repertoire holds about 86,000 clones, with around 85% as singletons. Time point: blood 4 weeks post-SBRT, at nephrectomy. Treatment indicated: 15 Gy SBRT to primary tumor, nephrectomy 4 weeks later. Specimen: blood, collected from a patient whose treatment included radiotherapy and nephrectomy. The receptors originated from a man in his fifties or sixties with renal cell carcinoma.

The genes are TRBV5-1 and TRBJ2-1; 8 nucleotides line up with TRBD2. V gave up 5 bases and J gave up 0 bases; unmatched junction bases: 7. This CDR3 region has 16 residues. The germline CDR1 and CDR2 sequences are SGHRS and YFSETQ. The CDR3, as DNA: TGCGCCAGCAGATTAGCGGGGAACCCCTCCTACAATGAGCAGTTCTTC. This translates into CASRLAGNPSYNEQFF.

V gene TRBV6-1 combines with J gene TRBJ2-5, with D hard to call. Trimming pared 3 bases from V and 3 bases from J, leaving 17 bases between. Per the germline V gene, CDR1 is MNHNS and CDR2 is SASEGT. The CDR3 loop spans 16 amino acids. The CDR3, as DNA: TGTGCCAGCAGTGATATGGTCGCTTTCGTTAAAGAGACCCAGTACTTC. Translating gives CASSDMVAFVKETQYF.

The V call is TRBV7-2, the J call TRBJ1-4, with D possibly TRBD1 on 6 matching bases. The CDR3 is 17 amino acids. Germline V gene data show CDR1 as SGHTA and CDR2 as FQGNSA. V lost 5 bases and J 0 bases, leaving 16 bases between the germline ends. In DNA form, the CDR3 reads TGTGCCAGCAGCCAGGGGAGGTCCCCTCCAACTAATGAAAAACTGTTTTTT. Amino acid sequence: CASSQGRSPPTNEKLFF.

This clone was detected once. DNA for the CDR3: TGTGCCAGCGGGGGCAGGTCGAGCTCCTACGAGCAGTACTTC. Translation gives CASGGRSSSYEQYF. This chain uses TRBV2 with TRBJ2-7; weak D call: TRBD1 (6 bases). CDR1 and CDR2 (germline): SNHLY, FYNNEI. This CDR3 comprises 14 residues. The V gene lost 8 bases and the J gene lost 0 bases, with 14 bases spanning the gap.

The chain recombines TRBV7-2 with TRBJ2-2, with 7 bases aligning to TRBD1. The length of the CDR3 is 16 residues. J lost 7 bases, V lost 4 bases, and 12 bases had no gene match. The V gene's germline CDR1 is SGHTA and CDR2 FQGNSA. The chain's CDR3 is CASSSAGTVGVGELFF. CDR3 coding DNA: TGTGCCAGCAGCTCCGCCGGGACAGTCGGTGTCGGGGAGCTGTTTTTT.

This chain connects TRBV4-1 to TRBJ2-7; TRBD1 agrees at 9 bases. The CDR3 has 13 amino acids. V lost 4 bases and J lost 5; bases outside the gene matches: 3. Per germline, CDR1 MGHRA and CDR2 YSYEKL. CDR3 nucleotides: TGCGCCAGCAGCCTAAGGACAGGGGACGAGCAGTACTTC. Translated: CASSLRTGDEQYF.

V usage is TRBV29-1 and J usage is TRBJ2-3; 9 bases align to TRBD2. Trimming removed 5 bases from V and 0 bases from J; junction bases left unmatched: 0. The CDR3 runs 13 residues. CDR1 is SQVTM and CDR2 is ANQGSEA in the germline V gene. The DNA for the CDR3 is TGCAGCGTTCTAGCGGGGAGCACAGATACGCAGTATTTT. Its protein is CSVLAGSTDTQYF.

In this sample, this clone turned up once. The CDR3 DNA reads TGTGCCAGCAGCGCCTCCCCGCGGGGTAGCATAGCGGGCGAGCAGTACTTC. Its protein product is CASSASPRGSIAGEQYF. This chain joins TRBV9 and TRBJ2-7, with 7 positions matching TRBD2. The CDR3 sequence is 17 residues long. V lost 3 bases to trimming and J lost 6 bases; unmatched junction nucleotides: 18. Germline V gene lookup returns CDR1 SGDLS and CDR2 YYNGEE.

This clone was recorded only once. This chain joins TRBV28 and TRBJ1-1; 9 nucleotides match TRBD1. V shed 6 bases, J shed 12 bases, and the junction held 8 bases outside the gene matches. The CDR3 has 12 amino acids. Germline CDR1 reads MDHEN; CDR2 reads SYDVKM. CDR3 sequence (DNA): TGTGCCAGCAGCGTCCTTGACAGGGGGACTTTCTTT. Translated: CASSVLDRGTFF.

The chain couples TRBV9 to TRBJ2-7; a weak D match, TRBD1 (7 bases). The CDR3 has 15 residues. In germline, CDR1 is SGDLS, CDR2 YYNGEE. V lost 0 bases and J 1 base, leaving 11 bases between the germline ends. The CDR3 DNA sequence: TGTGCCAGCAGCGTAGGGGACAGCGGGTCCTACGAGCAGTACTTC. Translated: CASSVGDSGSYEQYF.

The chain couples TRBV6-5 to TRBJ2-7; D may be TRBD1 (6 bases). Germline V CDR1 and CDR2: MNHEY, SVGAGI. This CDR3 is 13 amino acids long. V lost 7 bases and J 4 bases, leaving 14 bases between the germline ends. The CDR3 loop reads CASTDGQRYEQYF. The CDR3 region has the DNA TGTGCCAGCACCGACGGACAGAGGTACGAGCAGTACTTC.

V usage is TRBV28 and J usage is TRBJ1-5; D is possibly TRBD1 (6 bases). Germline assignment: CDR1 MDHEN and CDR2 SYDVKM. Trimming cost V 3 bases and J 6 bases, with 9 bases left between them. The CDR3 has 13 residues. CDR3 region: CASSFTGRQPQHF. The CDR3 DNA follows: TGTGCCAGCAGTTTTACAGGGCGTCAGCCCCAGCATTTT.

This clone was observed a few times. The chain uses TRBV4-2 and TRBJ2-5, with 8 nucleotides matching TRBD2. With V trimmed by 5 bases and J by 5 bases, 7 bases remained unmatched. Germline V CDR1 and CDR2: LGHNA, YNFKEQ. The CDR3 extends over 14 amino acids. CDR3 DNA sequence: TGTGCCAGCAGCTCCGGGGGGGCCTTGGAGACCCAGTACTTC. This sequence encodes CASSSGGALETQYF.

This clone has a handful of counts. The chain has TRBV11-2 and TRBJ1-2; no definite D call. Germline CDR1 reads SGHAT; CDR2 reads FQNNGV. V was clipped by 2 bases and J by 0 bases, with 10 bases between them. The CDR3 runs to 15 residues. The CDR3 bases are TGTGCCAGCAGCTTATCCTCCTCGGCTAACTATGGCTACACCTTC. Translated: CASSLSSSANYGYTF. Full variable domain (rest looked up from reference TRBV11-2 and TRBJ1-2): EAGVAQSPRYKIIEKRQSVAFWCNPISGHATLYWYQQILGQGPKLLIQFQNNGVVDDSQLPKDRFSAERLKGVDSTLKIQPAKLEDSAVYLCASSLSSSANYGYTFGSGTRLTVV.

The chain uses TRBV4-1 and TRBJ1-1, with 12 bases fitting TRBD1. There are 16 residues in the CDR3. Trimming removed 4 bases from V and 0 bases from J; junction bases left unmatched: 3. Germline loops: CDR1 MGHRA, CDR2 YSYEKL. This CDR3 is CASSLGQGALNTEAFF. The CDR3 DNA is TGCGCCAGCAGCCTGGGACAGGGGGCTTTGAACACTGAAGCTTTCTTT.

The chain uses TRBV4-2 and TRBJ2-7, with 8 bases lining up with TRBD1. The germline V gene encodes CDR1 LGHNA and CDR2 YNFKEQ. V shed 2 bases, J shed 2 bases, and the junction held 8 bases outside the gene matches. This CDR3 region has 16 residues. CDR3 sequence reads: CASSQSGQETTYEQYF. In DNA, the CDR3 is TGTGCCAGCAGCCAATCGGGACAGGAGACAACCTACGAGCAGTACTTC.

This sequence joins TRBV29-1 and TRBJ2-3, with 8 bases fitting TRBD2. The trim removed 1 base at V and 1 base at J, leaving 10 bases unmatched. Per germline, CDR1 SQVTM and CDR2 ANQGSEA. The CDR3 extends over 17 amino acids. The CDR3 loop reads CSVEGKVTSGGTDTQYF. The CDR3 nucleotides read TGCAGCGTTGAAGGAAAGGTTACTAGCGGAGGCACAGATACGCAGTATTTT.

The rearrangement joins TRBV2 to TRBJ1-2, with D possibly TRBD1 on 6 matching bases. CDR1 is SNHLY and CDR2 is FYNNEI in the germline V gene. CDR3 size: 14 residues. V dropped 7 bases and J dropped 8 bases, with 20 bases sitting between them. The CDR3 loop reads CASTEGRGKGGYTF. The CDR3 region has the DNA TGTGCCAGCACCGAAGGCAGGGGAAAGGGGGGCTACACCTTC.

The chain uses TRBV4-1 and TRBJ2-5; 8 nucleotides align to TRBD1. CDR1 MGHRA and CDR2 YSYEKL come from the germline V gene. With V trimmed by 2 bases and J by 13 bases, 12 bases remained unmatched. This CDR3 spans 14 amino acids. CDR3 DNA sequence: TGCGCCAGCAGCCAACCGGACAGGGCAGGGCCCGCGTACTTC. Its protein is CASSQPDRAGPAYF.

The chain is built from TRBV2 and TRBJ2-7; D perhaps matches TRBD1 (5 bases). The V gene's germline CDR1 is SNHLY and CDR2 FYNNEI. The CDR3 has 12 residues. V shed 5 bases and J shed 5 bases, with 10 bases lying between them. The CDR3 nucleotides read TGTGCCAGCAGTACAGGTTTCGACGAGCAGTACTTC. Translation gives CASSTGFDEQYF.

The chain has TRBV5-8 and TRBJ2-5; maybe TRBD1 (6 bases). Germline V gene data show CDR1 as SGHTS and CDR2 as YDEGEE. V was pared by 4 bases and J by 2 bases, with 18 bases between. There are 16 residues in the CDR3. In DNA form, the CDR3 reads TGTGCCAGCAGCCTGGGCACAGGGTTCTCTCAAGAGACCCAGTACTTC. It translates to CASSLGTGFSQETQYF.

The chain has TRBV27 and TRBJ2-3; TRBD1 aligns across 9 bases. This CDR3 is built from 14 residues. Germline assignment: CDR1 MNHEY and CDR2 SMNVEV (reference sequence). After removal of 8 bases from V and 0 bases from J, the junction contained 3 bases not matched to a gene. CDR3 in DNA: TGTGCCAGCGGACAGGGGCATAGCACAGATACGCAGTATTTT. As protein: CASGQGHSTDTQYF.

As to this clone: One end of the junction varies from germline; a read error may be responsible. The chain combines TRBV7-7 with TRBJ2-2; 9 positions agree with TRBD1. Per the germline V gene, CDR1 is SSHAT and CDR2 is FNYEAQ (reference sequence). This CDR3 region has 15 residues. Here the CDR3 DNA reads TGTGCTAGCAGCTTAAACAGGGGGCTCGACGGGGAGCTGTTTTTT. Encoded protein: CASSLNRGLDGELFF. The full variable domain, completed using reference TRBV7-7 and TRBJ2-2, is GAGVSQSPRYKVTKRGQDVTLRCDPISSHATLYWYQQALGQGPEFLTYFNYEAQPDKSGLPSDRFSAERPEGSISTLTIQRTEQRDSAMYRCASSLNRGLDGELFFGEGSRLTVL.

The chain carries TRBV18 and TRBJ2-5, with a possible D match to TRBD1 (6 bases). The ends were cut back, 8 bases at V and 5 bases at J, with 15 bases in the middle. Per the germline V gene, CDR1 is KGHSH and CDR2 is LQKENI. This CDR3 is 13 amino acids long. The CDR3 region has the DNA TGTGCCAGCCAGGACAGTCTCTGGGAGACCCAGTACTTC. Protein: CASQDSLWETQYF.

The gene calls are TRBV5-1 and TRBJ2-3; 9 bases line up with TRBD2. Germline values: CDR1 SGHRS, CDR2 YFSETQ. J gave up 6 bases and V 0 bases, and 8 bases lay outside the gene matches. CDR3 length equals 16 residues. CDR3 coding DNA: TGCGCCAGCAGCTTGGAACTAGCGGGTGGATGGGATACGCAGTATTTT. Its protein product is CASSLELAGGWDTQYF.

Only a few counts were recorded for this clone. The chain is built from TRBV6-5 and TRBJ1-1, with 9 bases lining up with TRBD1. The CDR3 consists of 14 residues. Losses at the gene ends were 5 bases for V and 6 bases for J; bases not matched to a gene: 7. Germline V lookup: CDR1 MNHEY, CDR2 SVGAGI. CDR3 sequence: CASSTTGGAAEAFF. The CDR3 region has the DNA TGTGCCAGCAGTACAACAGGGGGCGCCGCTGAAGCTTTCTTT.

CDR3 in amino acids: CASSDLLGTGDQPQHF. CDR3 nucleotide sequence: TGCGCCAGCAGTGACCTCCTCGGGACAGGAGATCAGCCCCAGCATTTT. This sequence joins TRBV10-1 and TRBJ1-5, with TRBD1 matching over 8 bases. The CDR3 sequence is 16 residues long. After removal of 3 bases from V and 5 bases from J, the junction contained 9 bases not matched to a gene. Germline V gene lookup returns CDR1 WNHNN and CDR2 SYGVQD (reference sequence).

This clone has just a few counts. The chain recombines TRBV29-1 with TRBJ1-1, with D maybe TRBD1 (5 bases). Germline V CDR1 and CDR2: SQVTM, ANQGSEA. Trimming shortened V by 0 bases and J by 4 bases, and 9 bases separated the two germline ends. This CDR3 contains 13 residues. The CDR3 region is CSVEEGRGTEAFF. The CDR3 bases are TGCAGCGTTGAAGAGGGGAGGGGCACTGAAGCTTTCTTT.

This chain links TRBV18 with TRBJ1-2; TRBD1 is a possible D gene (5 bases). V gave up 2 bases and J gave up 3 bases, with 7 bases separating them. The V gene's germline CDR1 is KGHSH and CDR2 LQKENI. The length of the CDR3 is 13 residues. CDR3 residues: CASSPTQDYGYTF. The CDR3 coding sequence is TGTGCCAGCTCACCAACACAGGACTATGGCTACACCTTC.

The J gene is TRBJ2-2, the V gene TRBV7-3; 7 positions agree with TRBD1. The CDR3 sequence is 15 residues long. Germline V CDR1 and CDR2: SGHTA, FQGTGA. Trimming at V came to 4 bases and at J to 3 bases, leaving 5 bases not matched to a gene. The CDR3 region is CASSSTQGYTGELFF. In nucleotides, the CDR3 is TGTGCCAGCAGCTCGACACAGGGGTACACCGGGGAGCTGTTTTTT.

The chain carries TRBV9 and TRBJ1-1, with unresolved D. The CDR3 runs 14 residues. Germline CDR1 reads SGDLS; CDR2 reads YYNGEE. The V and J ends lost 4 bases and 0 bases respectively, with 10 bases between them. CDR3 in amino acids: CASSPGLLNTEAFF. In DNA, the CDR3 is TGTGCCAGCAGCCCTGGACTGCTGAACACTGAAGCTTTCTTT.